The TCR beta chain under discussion was sequenced for a study of cytomegalovirus exposure and HLA in healthy donors. Germline CDR1 is SGHVS and CDR2 is FNYEAQ. V trimming: 2 bases; J trimming: 2 bases; junction bases outside the gene matches: 6. The CDR3 runs to 16 residues. The PCR made use of 60 Vbeta and 13 Jbeta primers. Profiling relied on immunoSEQ multiplex PCR, and the TCRdb table lists in-frame clones only, not all of them. Here the sample table reports tens of thousands of clones. The sample taken for sequencing was PBMCs. The gene calls are TRBV7-6 and TRBJ2-7; TRBD1 aligns across 10 bases. The sequence derives from a woman in her thirties or forties in good health and CMV-seropositive. CDR3 residues: CASSLRSGTGAYEQYF. CDR3 coding DNA: TGTGCCAGCAGCTTACGGTCTGGGACAGGGGCCTACGAGCAGTACTTC.